This T cell receptor beta chain was sequenced for a study of shared clonotypes between healthy human individuals. Study-wide results and caveats: Among a handful of donors, roughly 5% of naive CD4 clonotypes were found in common.

Deep-level settings were used for running the assay. Only in-frame clones appear in the TCRdb table, and some are missing; sequencing was by immunoSEQ multiplex PCR. The data show under 700,000 clones, roughly 95% seen once. Trimming cost V 7 bases and J 8 bases; bases outside gene matches: 14. In germline, CDR1 is MNHNY, CDR2 SVGAGI (reference sequence). This CDR3 is built from 16 residues. Terminally differentiated effector memory CD45RA+ cells were excluded by CCR7 positive selection of CD45RO-negative cells. A word on this clone: The antigen remains unidentified.

This chain links TRBV6-6 with TRBJ1-4; 9 bases match TRBD1. The clonotype comes from a woman aged 30 to 39 in good health. Sequenced input: naive CD8+ T cells sorted from blood. The CDR3 bases are TGTGCCAGCACCGCGGGACAGGGTAGGAGGAAGGAAAAACTGTTTTTT. Protein: CASTAGQGRRKEKLFF.